The 10 T cell receptor beta chains below all came from one sample that was sequenced in a study of T cells in Graves' hyperthyroidism and ophthalmopathy. There were TCR beta CDR3 regions amplified from RNA transcripts. HTBI primers drove first-round RT-PCR of the TCR CDR3. TCRdb processed the multiplex PCR reads anew with MiXCR; each CDR3 protein has one entry. The table shows 490,000 or so distinct CDR3 sequences, with 20% to 25% occurring only once. Sequencing was done on a sample of blood. These receptors all stem from a woman aged 70-85 years with Graves' ophthalmopathy.

CDR3 amino acids: CSQASRLEQYF. In nucleotides, the CDR3 is TGCAGTCAAGCCTCTCGTCTCGAGCAGTACTTC. The rearrangement uses TRBV20-1 and TRBJ2-7; D call uncertain. The germline V and J ends were trimmed by 8 bases and 6 bases, with 14 bases remaining between them. This CDR3 region has 11 residues. Per the germline V gene, CDR1 is DFQATT and CDR2 is SNEGSKA (reference sequence).

This clonotype was seen only a few times. The rearrangement joins TRBV12-3 or TRBV12-4 to TRBJ1-3; D is undetermined. V was trimmed by 6 bases and J by 4 bases, leaving 7 bases between them. The CDR3 loop spans 12 amino acids. CDR3 bases: TGTGCCAGCAGGAAACTGGGAAACACCATATATTTT. This codes for CASRKLGNTIYF.

Of note for this clonotype: The junction shows a germline mismatch at one end, possibly a read error. The V call is TRBV6-5, the J call TRBJ1-1; TRBD1 agrees at 8 bases. Germline V gene sequence: CDR1 MNHEY, CDR2 SVGAGI. The CDR3 has 12 residues. The chain's CDR3 is CASSYSRTGRVF. The CDR3 region has the DNA TGTGCCAGCAGTTACTCGCGGACAGGGAGGGTCTTT.

The chain carries TRBV6-2 or TRBV6-3 and TRBJ1-5; maybe TRBD1 (5 bases). CDR3 length: 16 residues. CDR1 MNHEY and CDR2 SVGEGT come from the germline V gene. Trimming cost V 0 bases and J 1 base, with 10 bases left between them. The CDR3 DNA sequence: TGTGCCAGCAGTTACTCGGGGCCGGGGAGCAATCAGCCCCAGCATTTT. It is translated as CASSYSGPGSNQPQHF.

The table lists this clonotype with a few counts. The chain employs TRBV3-1 and TRBJ1-2, with D hard to call. CDR3 length: 14 amino acids. V gave up 3 bases and J gave up 1 base, with 9 bases separating them. Germline V gene lookup returns CDR1 LGHDT and CDR2 YNNKEL (reference sequence). The CDR3 nucleotides are TGTGCCAGCAGCCAGGGCGGAATTAACTATGGCTACACCTTC. Its protein product is CASSQGGINYGYTF.

This clonotype was detected only a few times. The gene calls are TRBV6-2 or TRBV6-3 and TRBJ2-7; a possible D gene is TRBD1 (6 bases). Trimming removed 7 bases from V and 6 bases from J, with 16 bases in between. The germline V gene has CDR1 MNHEY and CDR2 SVGEGT. The CDR3 length is 13 residues. Here the CDR3 DNA reads TGTGCCAGCACCGATTCTCGACAGGCCGAGCAGTACTTC. This codes for CASTDSRQAEQYF.

The CDR3 reads CAISFAGGSNYNEQFF. DNA for the CDR3: TGTGCCATCAGTTTTGCTGGCGGGAGTAATTACAATGAGCAGTTCTTC. This chain connects TRBV10-3 to TRBJ2-1; 7 positions agree with TRBD2. Germline CDR1 and CDR2: ENHRY and SYGVKD. V gave up 5 bases and J gave up 4 bases; unmatched junction bases: 11. The CDR3 consists of 16 residues.

The chain is built from TRBV15 and TRBJ1-5; D gene ambiguous. V lost 0 bases to trimming and J lost 3 bases, with 9 bases between them. This CDR3 is 15 amino acids long. CDR1 is LNHNV, CDR2 YYDKDF, per germline (reference sequence). This CDR3 is CATSRDRRYNQPQHF. CDR3 coding DNA: TGTGCCACCAGCAGAGATCGCAGATACAATCAGCCCCAGCATTTT.

This clonotype has only a few counts. V usage is TRBV7-2 and J usage is TRBJ1-1, with D unresolved. Trimming stripped 7 bases from V and 1 base from J, with 16 bases between. CDR3 length: 15 amino acids. Germline CDR1 is SGHTA and CDR2 is FQGNSA. The CDR3 sequence is CASKAPGSWNTEAFF. The CDR3 DNA reads as TGTGCCAGCAAGGCTCCTGGCAGTTGGAACACTGAAGCTTTCTTT.

This clonotype was recorded a few times. This rearrangement joins TRBV3-1 to TRBJ1-4, with a weak D call TRBD1 (6 bases). CDR1 LGHDT and CDR2 YNNKEL come from the germline V gene (reference sequence). This CDR3 contains 15 residues. Trimming took off 4 bases at V and 7 bases at J, with 16 bases between the two ends. The CDR3 protein is CASSPSGTRAEKLFF. The DNA for the CDR3 is TGTGCCAGCAGCCCCTCCGGGACAAGGGCTGAAAAACTGTTTTTT.